This entry lists 19 T cell receptor beta chains sequenced from one sample in a study of shared clonotypes between healthy human individuals (dated by TCRdb to about 2020). The method behind the library was the immunoSEQ multiplex PCR assay. Imported from immuneACCESS, the table was reduced by TCRdb to in-frame sequences with V and J called. These copies leave out some clones; in studies compared against another copy, an unresolved V gene accounts for under half, and the cause of the remainder is not known. The sample records roughly 2.4 million clones, approximately 94% of which are singletons. In total, the top ten clones hold roughly 0.13% of the sample. The sample was naive CD4+ T cells sorted from blood. Interpreted using the paper, the cell subset or site label stands for: CD45RA+ positively selected. The receptors shown here come from a man between 18 and 29 years old in good health.

The chain uses TRBV6-6 and TRBJ1-6; TRBD1 is a possible D gene (5 bases). Trimming stripped 10 bases from V and 7 bases from J, with 17 bases between. The CDR3 is 14 residues long. Germline values: CDR1 MNHNY, CDR2 SVGAGI (reference sequence). In DNA, the CDR3 is TGTGCCACCCACGGGGCGGCGGAGAATTCACCCCTCCACTTT. This sequence encodes CATHGAAENSPLHF.

The CDR3 loop reads CASSFVANTEAFF. In nucleotides, the CDR3 is TGTGCCAGCAGTTTTGTTGCCAACACTGAAGCTTTCTTT. This chain joins TRBV28 and TRBJ1-1; no clear D. V was trimmed by 3 bases and J by 2 bases, leaving 7 bases between them. The CDR3 contains 13 residues. Germline CDR1 reads MDHEN; CDR2 reads SYDVKM.

The chain recombines TRBV5-4 with TRBJ1-1; D remains unclear. The CDR3 has 15 amino acids. The germline V and J ends were trimmed by 0 bases and 0 bases, with 9 bases remaining between them. Germline V gene data show CDR1 as SGHNT and CDR2 as YYREEE (reference sequence). The CDR3 spells CASSLDTIMNTEAFF. CDR3 sequence (DNA): TGTGCCAGCAGCTTGGATACGATTATGAACACTGAAGCTTTCTTT.

The J gene is TRBJ1-2, the V gene TRBV5-4; 12 positions match TRBD1. The CDR3 is made up of 18 amino acids. Germline V lookup: CDR1 SGHNT, CDR2 YYREEE (reference sequence). The V and J ends lost 6 bases and 0 bases, in that order; junction bases with no gene match: 12. For the CDR3, the DNA is TGTGCCAGCATCTCATTAACGGGACAGGGGGCCGCTAACTATGGCTACACCTTC. Protein sequence: CASISLTGQGAANYGYTF.

The chain employs TRBV28 and TRBJ2-4; D ambiguous. The CDR3 sequence is 15 residues long. Germline CDR1 is MDHEN and CDR2 is SYDVKM. Deletions cut 2 bases from V and 0 bases from J, with 8 bases between. CDR3 amino acids: CASSLAEIAKNIQYF. The CDR3 DNA reads TGTGCCAGCAGTTTAGCAGAGATAGCCAAAAACATTCAGTACTTC.

The genes are TRBV6-1 and TRBJ1-2, with unresolved D. The CDR3 length is 15 residues. Germline CDR1 is MNHNS and CDR2 is SASEGT. V dropped 0 bases and J dropped 7 bases, with 15 bases sitting between them. CDR3 bases: TGTGCCAGCAGTGAAGCCCTGGGGTGGGCTTTTGGCTACACCTTC. Protein sequence: CASSEALGWAFGYTF.

Only one count was recorded for this clone. One end of the junction fails to match germline, which may point to a read error. This chain uses TRBV30 with TRBJ2-7; tentative D call: TRBD1 (5 bases). The CDR3 runs to 10 residues. The germline V gene encodes CDR1 GTSNPN and CDR2 SVGIG (reference sequence). The CDR3 sequence is CAWSIDRLIF. In DNA form, the CDR3 reads TGTGCCTGGAGTATAGACAGACTCATCTTC. Full variable domain (rest looked up from reference TRBV30 and TRBJ2-7): SQTIHQWPATLVQPVGSPLSLECTVEGTSNPNLYWYRQAAGRGLQLLFYSVGIGQISSEVPQNLSASRPQDRQFILSSKKLLLSDSGFYLCAWSIDRLIFGPGTRLTVT.

On this clone: One end of the junction varies from germline; a read error may be responsible. J is TRBJ2-7 and V is TRBV7-7; no reliable D call. The CDR3 loop spans 14 amino acids. CDR1 is SSHAT, CDR2 FNYEAQ, per germline (reference sequence). In DNA form, the CDR3 reads TGTGCTAGCAGCCCGAATGAAGGGCCCTACGAGCAGTACTTC. The encoded protein is CASSPNEGPYEQYF.

V and J are TRBV28 and TRBJ1-2, with a weak D call TRBD1 (6 bases). V dropped 5 bases and J dropped 8 bases, with 18 bases sitting between them. This CDR3 is 14 amino acids long. Per the germline V gene, CDR1 is MDHEN and CDR2 is SYDVKM. The CDR3, as DNA: TGTGCCAGCAGTGGCCCCCCGGGGCAGGGGGGCTACACCTTC. This translates into CASSGPPGQGGYTF.

This chain connects TRBV28 to TRBJ1-6; tentative D call: TRBD1 (5 bases). The V end was cut by 6 bases, the J end by 2 bases, with 11 bases between. CDR3 size: 15 residues. Germline loops: CDR1 MDHEN, CDR2 SYDVKM. The CDR3 DNA sequence: TGTGCCAGCAGGAGGGACCGAGCCTATAATTCACCCCTCCACTTT. Protein sequence: CASRRDRAYNSPLHF.

The J gene is TRBJ2-5, the V gene TRBV7-9, with 8 bases matching TRBD1. Looked up from germline, CDR1 is SEHNR and CDR2 is FQNEAQ (reference sequence). The V segment lost 6 bases and the J segment 4 bases; nucleotides outside the gene matches: 7. The length of the CDR3 is 14 residues. Here the CDR3 reads CASRQGATGETQYF. The CDR3 DNA is TGTGCCAGCAGGCAGGGGGCGACCGGAGAGACCCAGTACTTC.

The chain carries TRBV28 and TRBJ2-1, with unresolved D. Germline V gene lookup returns CDR1 MDHEN and CDR2 SYDVKM. The CDR3 contains 12 residues. Between the trimmed V and J ends, which lost 6 bases and 3 bases, there was a span of 6 bases. CDR3 residues: CASRELYNEQFF. For the CDR3, the DNA is TGTGCCAGCAGGGAACTCTACAATGAGCAGTTCTTC.

The CDR3 loop reads CASSQDGAEFF. The CDR3 DNA reads TGTGCCAGCAGCCAGGACGGAGCGGAGTTCTTC. J is TRBJ2-1 and V is TRBV6-6, with a possible D match to TRBD2 (5 bases). Deletions cut 6 bases from V and 14 bases from J, with 14 bases between. CDR1 is MNHNY, CDR2 SVGAGI, per germline (reference sequence). CDR3 size: 11 residues.

The V gene is TRBV29-1, the J gene TRBJ2-7; D gene uncertain. CDR1 is SQVTM and CDR2 is ANQGSEA in the germline V gene. V was clipped by 5 bases and J by 3 bases, with 11 bases between them. The CDR3 is 12 residues long. In nucleotides, the CDR3 is TGCAGCGTTTGGGTCTCCTACTACGAGCAGTACTTC. This translates into CSVWVSYYEQYF.

The chain combines TRBV5-4 with TRBJ2-5, with 11 bases matching TRBD2. The trim removed 0 bases at V and 5 bases at J, leaving 3 bases unmatched. CDR3 length: 15 residues. CDR1 and CDR2 from the germline V gene are SGHNT and YYREEE (reference sequence). The CDR3 DNA follows: TGTGCCAGCAGCTTGGGGACTAGCGGGTTCGAGACCCAGTACTTC. Protein sequence: CASSLGTSGFETQYF.

The chain has TRBV7-9 and TRBJ1-6, with 7 bases identical to TRBD1. The ends lost 3 bases at V and 7 bases at J; junction bases unmatched: 9. The CDR3 runs to 16 residues. Germline V gene sequence: CDR1 SEHNR, CDR2 FQNEAQ (reference sequence). The CDR3 DNA follows: TGTGCCAGCAGCTTTGCCACAGGGGTCCCAAATTCACCCCTCCACTTT. It encodes CASSFATGVPNSPLHF.

The chain links TRBV5-4 to TRBJ1-1, with D possibly being TRBD1 (5 bases). Germline V gives CDR1 SGHNT, CDR2 YYREEE (reference sequence). The CDR3 totals 15 residues. V lost 4 bases and J lost 5, with 18 bases in between. The chain's CDR3 is CASSLRGPGRTEAFF. The CDR3 DNA reads as TGTGCCAGCAGCCTTAGGGGACCTGGACGGACTGAAGCTTTCTTT.

V gene TRBV5-1 combines with J gene TRBJ2-2; tentatively, D is TRBD2 (5 bases). Germline V gene lookup returns CDR1 SGHRS and CDR2 YFSETQ. V was clipped by 0 bases and J by 5 bases, with 14 bases between them. The CDR3 spans 16 residues. As DNA, the CDR3 is TGCGCCAGCAGCTTGGAGCTGGGGAGAGGGACCGGGGAGCTGTTTTTT. The encoded protein is CASSLELGRGTGELFF.

The gene calls are TRBV6-5 and TRBJ1-4; tentative D call: TRBD1 (6 bases). The CDR3 contains 13 residues. The V end was cut by 2 bases, the J end by 8 bases, with 9 bases between. Germline-derived CDR1 and CDR2 are MNHEY and SVGAGI. CDR3 in amino acids: CASSYHGQEKLFF. CDR3 sequence (DNA): TGTGCCAGCAGTTACCACGGACAGGAAAAACTGTTTTTT.